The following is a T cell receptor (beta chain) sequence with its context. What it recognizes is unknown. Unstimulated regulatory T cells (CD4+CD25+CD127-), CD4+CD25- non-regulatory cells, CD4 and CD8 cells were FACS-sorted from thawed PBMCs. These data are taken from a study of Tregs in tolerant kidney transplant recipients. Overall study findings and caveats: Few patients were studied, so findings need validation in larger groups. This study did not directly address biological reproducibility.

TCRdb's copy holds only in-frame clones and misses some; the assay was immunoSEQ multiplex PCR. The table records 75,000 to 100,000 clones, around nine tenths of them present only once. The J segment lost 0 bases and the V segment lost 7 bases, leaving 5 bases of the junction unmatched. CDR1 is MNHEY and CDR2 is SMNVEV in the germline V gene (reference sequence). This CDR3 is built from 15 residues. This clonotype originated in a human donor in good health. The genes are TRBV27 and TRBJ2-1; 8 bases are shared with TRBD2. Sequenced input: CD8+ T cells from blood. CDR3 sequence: CASKTAGASYNEQFF. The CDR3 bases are TGTGCCAGCAAAACAGCGGGAGCCTCCTACAATGAGCAGTTCTTC.